This T cell receptor (beta chain) was sequenced during a study of beta chain features in type 1 diabetes. J was trimmed by 4 bases and V by 8 bases; bases with no gene match: 19. The CDR3 runs to 17 residues. Germline V gene data show CDR1 as SGHTA and CDR2 as FQGNSA. Findings and caveats of the study: Moderate yet significant TCRB CDR3 shortening was seen in Type 1 diabetes patients in all four CD4+ subsets. Reads derived from cDNA could over-represent cells showing high TCR expression.

Comment on this clone: The antigen is unknown.

Investigators reverse transcribed all isolated RNA, so they sequenced expressed TCRB transcripts. The table came from immunoSEQ multiplex PCR; TCRdb's copy has only in-frame clones and leaves some out. In the table there are tens of thousands of clones, 65% to 70% of which are singletons. This TCR was sampled from a woman aged 18-29 years with type 1 diabetes. This chain connects TRBV7-2 to TRBJ2-5, with TRBD1 matching over 7 bases. Sequenced: Tregs from blood. CDR3 loop: CASGSLFPGQRGETQYF. The CDR3 DNA sequence: TGTGCCAGCGGGTCCCTTTTCCCGGGACAGAGGGGAGAGACCCAGTACTTC.